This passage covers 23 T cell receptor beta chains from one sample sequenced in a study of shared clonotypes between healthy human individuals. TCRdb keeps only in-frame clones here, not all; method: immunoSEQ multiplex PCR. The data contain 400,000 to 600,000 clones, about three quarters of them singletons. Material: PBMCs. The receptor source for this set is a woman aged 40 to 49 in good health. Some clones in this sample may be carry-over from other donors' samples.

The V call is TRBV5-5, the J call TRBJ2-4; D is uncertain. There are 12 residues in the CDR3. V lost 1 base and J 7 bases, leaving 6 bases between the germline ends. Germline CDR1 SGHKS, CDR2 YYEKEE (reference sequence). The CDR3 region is CASSLNWNIQYF. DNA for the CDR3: TGTGCCAGCAGCTTGAATTGGAACATTCAGTACTTC.

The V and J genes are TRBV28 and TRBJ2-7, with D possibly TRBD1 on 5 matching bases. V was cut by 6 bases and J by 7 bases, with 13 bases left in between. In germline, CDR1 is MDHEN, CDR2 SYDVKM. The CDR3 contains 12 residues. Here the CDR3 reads CASRLQGLEQYF. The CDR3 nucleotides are TGTGCCAGCAGGCTGCAGGGCTTGGAGCAGTACTTC.

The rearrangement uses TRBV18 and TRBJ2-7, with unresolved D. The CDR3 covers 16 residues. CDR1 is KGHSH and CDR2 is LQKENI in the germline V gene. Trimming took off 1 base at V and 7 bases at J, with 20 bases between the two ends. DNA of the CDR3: TGTGCCAGCTCACCACTCGCGACGTCTACCTACAATGAGCAGTACTTC. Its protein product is CASSPLATSTYNEQYF.

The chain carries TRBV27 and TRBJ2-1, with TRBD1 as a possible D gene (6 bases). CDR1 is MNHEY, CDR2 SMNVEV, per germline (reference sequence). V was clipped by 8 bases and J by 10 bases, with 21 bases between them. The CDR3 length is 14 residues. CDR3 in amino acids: CASGQIQGLGEQFF. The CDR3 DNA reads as TGTGCCAGCGGACAGATTCAGGGTTTAGGGGAGCAGTTCTTC.

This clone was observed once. The DNA of the CDR3 is TGTGCCAGCAGCGCTCGAGCGGGAGACACAGATACGCAGTATTTT. It translates to CASSARAGDTDTQYF. The chain links TRBV9 to TRBJ2-3, with TRBD2 identical over 8 bases. V shed 3 bases, J shed 2 bases, and the junction held 5 bases outside the gene matches. This CDR3 region has 15 residues. Looked up from germline, CDR1 is SGDLS and CDR2 is YYNGEE.

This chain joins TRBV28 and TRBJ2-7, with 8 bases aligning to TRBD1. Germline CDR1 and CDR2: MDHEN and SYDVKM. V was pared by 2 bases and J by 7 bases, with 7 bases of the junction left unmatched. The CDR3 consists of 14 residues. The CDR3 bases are TGTGCCAGCAGTTTAACCGGGACAGGTAAAGAGCAGTACTTC. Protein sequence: CASSLTGTGKEQYF.

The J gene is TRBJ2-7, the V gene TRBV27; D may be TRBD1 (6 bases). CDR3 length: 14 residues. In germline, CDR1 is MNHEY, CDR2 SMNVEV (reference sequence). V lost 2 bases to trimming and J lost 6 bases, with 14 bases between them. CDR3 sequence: CASSLRGQPGEQYF. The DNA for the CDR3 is TGTGCCAGCAGTTTACGCGGACAGCCGGGCGAGCAGTACTTC.

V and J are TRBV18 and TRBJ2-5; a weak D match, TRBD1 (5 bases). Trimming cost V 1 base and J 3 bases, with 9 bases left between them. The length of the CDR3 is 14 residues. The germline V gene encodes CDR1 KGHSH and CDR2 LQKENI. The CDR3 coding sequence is TGTGCCAGCTCACCACGACAGTCGAAAGAGACCCAGTACTTC. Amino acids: CASSPRQSKETQYF.

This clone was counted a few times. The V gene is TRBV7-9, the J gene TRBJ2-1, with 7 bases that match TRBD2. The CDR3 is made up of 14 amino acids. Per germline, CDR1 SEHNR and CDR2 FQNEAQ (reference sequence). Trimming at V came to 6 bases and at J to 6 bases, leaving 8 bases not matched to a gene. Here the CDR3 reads CASRLAGDSNEQFF. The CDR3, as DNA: TGTGCCAGCAGGCTGGCGGGAGATTCCAATGAGCAGTTCTTC.

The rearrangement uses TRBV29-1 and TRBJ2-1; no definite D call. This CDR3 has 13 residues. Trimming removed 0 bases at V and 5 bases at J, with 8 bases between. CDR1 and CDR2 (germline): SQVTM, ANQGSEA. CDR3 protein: CSVEENANNEQFF. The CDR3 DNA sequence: TGCAGCGTTGAAGAAAACGCGAACAATGAGCAGTTCTTC.

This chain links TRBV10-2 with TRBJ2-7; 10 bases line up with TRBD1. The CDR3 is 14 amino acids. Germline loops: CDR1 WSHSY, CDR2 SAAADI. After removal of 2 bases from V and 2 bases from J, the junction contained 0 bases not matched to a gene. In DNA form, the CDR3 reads TGCGCCAGCAGTGAGGGGACAGGGGCCTACGAGCAGTACTTC. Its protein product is CASSEGTGAYEQYF.

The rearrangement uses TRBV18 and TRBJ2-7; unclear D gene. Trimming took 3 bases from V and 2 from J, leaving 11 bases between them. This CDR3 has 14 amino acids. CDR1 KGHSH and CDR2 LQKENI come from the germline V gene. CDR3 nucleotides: TGTGCCAGCTCACCCAACGACGGGCCCTACGAGCAGTACTTC. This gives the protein CASSPNDGPYEQYF.

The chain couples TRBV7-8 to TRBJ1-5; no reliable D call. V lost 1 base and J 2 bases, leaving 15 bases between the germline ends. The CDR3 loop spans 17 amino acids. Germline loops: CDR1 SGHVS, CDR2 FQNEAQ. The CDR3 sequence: CASSLDAVGRGNQPQHF. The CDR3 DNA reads TGTGCCAGCAGCTTAGATGCCGTGGGGAGGGGCAATCAGCCCCAGCATTTT.

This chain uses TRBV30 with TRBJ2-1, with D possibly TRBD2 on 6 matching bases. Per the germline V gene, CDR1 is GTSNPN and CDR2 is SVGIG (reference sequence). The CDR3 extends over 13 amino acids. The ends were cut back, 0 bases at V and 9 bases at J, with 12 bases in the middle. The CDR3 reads CAWSVGGIGEQFF. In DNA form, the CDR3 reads TGTGCCTGGAGTGTTGGAGGGATCGGTGAGCAGTTCTTC.

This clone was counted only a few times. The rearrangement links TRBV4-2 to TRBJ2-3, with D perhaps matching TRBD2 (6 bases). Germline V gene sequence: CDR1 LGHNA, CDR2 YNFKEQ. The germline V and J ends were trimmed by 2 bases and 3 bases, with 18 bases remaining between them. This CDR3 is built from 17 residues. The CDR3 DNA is TGTGCCAGCAGCCAAAGGTCTCGGCGGGGAGGAACAGATACGCAGTATTTT. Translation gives CASSQRSRRGGTDTQYF.

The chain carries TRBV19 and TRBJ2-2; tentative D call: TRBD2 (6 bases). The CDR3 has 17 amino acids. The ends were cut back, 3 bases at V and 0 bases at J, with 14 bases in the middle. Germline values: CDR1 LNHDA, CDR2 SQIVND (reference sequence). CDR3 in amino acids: CASSIGLAFANTGELFF. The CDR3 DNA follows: TGTGCCAGTAGTATCGGGCTAGCGTTCGCGAACACCGGGGAGCTGTTTTTT.

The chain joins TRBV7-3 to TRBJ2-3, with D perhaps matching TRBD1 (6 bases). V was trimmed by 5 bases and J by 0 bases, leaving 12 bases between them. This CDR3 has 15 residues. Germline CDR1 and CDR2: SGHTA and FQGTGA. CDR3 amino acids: CASSPRQASTDTQYF. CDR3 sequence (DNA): TGTGCCAGCAGCCCACGACAGGCTAGCACAGATACGCAGTATTTT.

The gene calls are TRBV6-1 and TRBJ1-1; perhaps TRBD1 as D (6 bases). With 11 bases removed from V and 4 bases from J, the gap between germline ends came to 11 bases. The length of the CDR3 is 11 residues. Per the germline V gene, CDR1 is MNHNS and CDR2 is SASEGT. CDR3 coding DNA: TGTGCCGCCCGGGGGGCCACTGAAGCTTTCTTT. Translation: CAARGATEAFF.

The CDR3 sequence is CASSSGANVLTF. CDR3 sequence (DNA): TGTGCCAGCAGCTCCGGGGCCAACGTCCTGACTTTC. This chain uses TRBV11-3 with TRBJ2-6; D is unclear. This CDR3 is 12 amino acids long. Germline V gives CDR1 SGHNT, CDR2 YENEEA. Trimming stripped 4 bases from V and 4 bases from J, with 2 bases between.

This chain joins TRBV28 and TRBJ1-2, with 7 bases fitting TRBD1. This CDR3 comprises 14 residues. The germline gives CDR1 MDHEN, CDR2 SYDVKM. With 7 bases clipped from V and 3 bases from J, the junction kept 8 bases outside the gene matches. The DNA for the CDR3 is TGTGCCAGCAAGGGAGGGGGCGCTGACTATGGCTACACCTTC. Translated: CASKGGGADYGYTF.

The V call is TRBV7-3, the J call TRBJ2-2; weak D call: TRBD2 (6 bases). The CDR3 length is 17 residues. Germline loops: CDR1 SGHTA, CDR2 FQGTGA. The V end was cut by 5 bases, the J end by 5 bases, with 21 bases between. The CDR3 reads CASSPTTGGARTGELFF. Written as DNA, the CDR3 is TGTGCCAGCAGCCCCACAACCGGCGGGGCGAGGACCGGGGAGCTGTTTTTT.

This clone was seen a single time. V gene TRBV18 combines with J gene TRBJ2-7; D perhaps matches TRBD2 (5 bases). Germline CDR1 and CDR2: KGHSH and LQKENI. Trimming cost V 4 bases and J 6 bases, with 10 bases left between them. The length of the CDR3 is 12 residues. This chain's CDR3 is CASSHPGGEQYF. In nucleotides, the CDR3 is TGTGCCAGCTCACATCCAGGAGGCGAGCAGTACTTC.

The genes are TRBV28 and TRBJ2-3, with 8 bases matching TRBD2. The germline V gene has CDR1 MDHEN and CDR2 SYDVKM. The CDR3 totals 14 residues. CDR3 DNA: TGTGCTTCTGCGGGAGGACCCCCCACAGATACGCAGTATTTT. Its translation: CASAGGPPTDTQYF.